This note documents a single T cell receptor beta chain sequence. What it recognizes is unknown. This sample was taken from a study of cytomegalovirus exposure and HLA in healthy donors. The CDR3 totals 19 residues. V dropped 9 bases and J dropped 0 bases, with 26 bases sitting between them. Germline V CDR1 and CDR2: WNHNN, SYGVQD (reference sequence). Study results and limitations: A subsequent analysis found that TCR clusters from the first cohort also tended to co-occur in the roughly 120 validation repertoires, with 90% to 95% of cluster scores above 0.

Some clones are missing from TCRdb's copy, which holds only in-frame ones; the method was immunoSEQ multiplex PCR. The sample has more than 250,000 clones, 87% seen once. The genes are TRBV10-1 and TRBJ1-4, with D maybe TRBD1 (6 bases). The clonotype originates from a woman in her twenties or thirties in good health and CMV-seropositive. Material for sequencing was PBMCs. The CDR3 sequence is CARQEQDSRLYATNEKLFF. The CDR3 nucleotides read TGCGCCAGACAAGAGCAGGACAGTAGACTTTATGCAACTAATGAAAAACTGTTTTTT.